The 9 T cell receptor beta chains reported below all come from one sample, sequenced in a study of blood T cells in healthy people across ages. Sample-barcoded 5' priming and a J-beta primer mix drove a second PCR of 7 to 11 cycles. TCRdb used MiXCR to reprocess the 5' RACE reads, holding one entry per CDR3 protein. The sample has around 2 million distinct CDR3 sequences, around 42% seen once. Sequenced sample: blood. The receptors shown here come from a human donor in good health.

The chain combines TRBV2 with TRBJ1-2; 8 nucleotides agree with TRBD1. Germline values: CDR1 SNHLY, CDR2 FYNNEI. The CDR3 length is 15 residues. V lost 5 bases to trimming and J lost 6 bases; unmatched junction nucleotides: 11. CDR3 protein: CASSHETGARHGYTF. The CDR3 DNA follows: TGTGCCAGCAGTCACGAGACAGGGGCTCGCCATGGCTACACCTTC.

The rearrangement links TRBV6-5 to TRBJ1-2, with TRBD1 matching 11 bases. The CDR3 consists of 14 residues. With 5 bases clipped from V and 6 bases from J, the junction kept 5 bases outside the gene matches. Germline CDR1 and CDR2: MNHEY and SVGAGI. The CDR3 region is CASSRGQGDNGYTF. CDR3 in DNA: TGTGCCAGCAGTCGGGGACAGGGGGATAATGGCTACACCTTC.

J is TRBJ1-3 and V is TRBV12-3 or TRBV12-4, with 9 nucleotides matching TRBD1. The length of the CDR3 is 17 residues. V lost 4 bases and J lost 0; bases outside the gene matches: 7. The CDR3 DNA reads as TGTGCCAGCAGTTCCGGGACAGGGCCTTACTCTGGAAACACCATATATTTT. As protein: CASSSGTGPYSGNTIYF.

This clonotype turned up a few times. The germline gene is not matched at one end of the junction; a read error may be the cause. This CDR3 is CGASPGLLQETQYF. As DNA, the CDR3 is TGCGGTGCTAGCCCGGGACTTCTTCAAGAGACCCAGTACTTC. This sequence joins TRBV20-1 and TRBJ2-5, with D possibly being TRBD2 (6 bases). Germline CDR1 and CDR2: DFQATT and SNEGSKA (reference sequence). The CDR3 spans 14 residues.

The V and J genes are TRBV19 and TRBJ1-2; no clear D gene. V dropped 7 bases and J dropped 2 bases, with 17 bases sitting between them. Germline V gene lookup returns CDR1 LNHDA and CDR2 SQIVND (reference sequence). This CDR3 spans 15 amino acids. The CDR3 sequence is CASTPGGGVNYGYTF. CDR3 coding DNA: TGTGCCAGTACCCCTGGTGGAGGAGTGAACTATGGCTACACCTTC.

The sample holds a few counts of this clonotype. The rearrangement links TRBV12-3 or TRBV12-4 to TRBJ2-1; 8 bases agree with TRBD1. The CDR3 is 13 amino acids. V gave up 8 bases and J gave up 11 bases; unmatched junction bases: 11. CDR3 in amino acids: CASCWGRQGQQFF. DNA for the CDR3: TGTGCCAGCTGTTGGGGACGACAGGGGCAGCAGTTCTTC.

This clonotype was detected a few times. The V call is TRBV7-2, the J call TRBJ2-5, with 8 positions matching TRBD2. Germline CDR1 SGHTA, CDR2 FQGNSA. The length of the CDR3 is 15 residues. Trimming removed 5 bases from V and 4 bases from J; junction bases left unmatched: 9. The CDR3 loop reads CASSPNAGGAETQYF. For the CDR3, the DNA is TGTGCCAGCAGCCCAAACGCGGGGGGCGCAGAGACCCAGTACTTC. The full variable domain, with the rest looked up from reference TRBV7-2 and TRBJ2-5, is GAGVSQSPSNKVTEKGKDVELRCDPISGHTALYWYRQSLGQGLEFLIYFQGNSAPDKSGLPSDRFSAERTGGSVSTLTIQRTQQEDSAVYLCASSPNAGGAETQYFGPGTRLLVL.

The chain combines TRBV6-2 or TRBV6-3 with TRBJ2-4; D not certain. The CDR3 is made up of 15 amino acids. The V gene lost 0 bases and the J gene lost 2 bases, with 8 bases spanning the gap. CDR1 is MNHEY, CDR2 SVGEGT, per germline. The CDR3 sequence is CASSYSLATKNIQYF. Here the CDR3 DNA reads TGTGCCAGCAGTTACTCTCTGGCAACCAAAAACATTCAGTACTTC.

The chain recombines TRBV20-1 with TRBJ2-5; D is undetermined. CDR3 length: 12 amino acids. With 6 bases removed from V and 10 bases from J, the gap between germline ends came to 18 bases. CDR1 and CDR2 from the germline V gene are DFQATT and SNEGSKA (reference sequence). CDR3 sequence: CSAARAPGVQYF. The CDR3, as DNA: TGCAGTGCCGCGAGAGCGCCTGGGGTCCAGTACTTC.